This T cell receptor (beta chain) was sequenced during a study of blood T cell repertoires in COVID-19. Study details: Samples taken during acute and convalescent COVID-19 were collected in the United States, Italy and Spain.

Per the original data handling: Researchers report that nucleated cell counts were estimated from reference gene primer amplification. Produced via immunoSEQ multiplex PCR; TCRdb's table is partial and in-frame only. Clone size and the V and J calls come from that table; the DNA yielded D and trimming. The repertoire has hundreds of thousands of clones, around 82% of them found once; the top ten carry about 4.8%. This clone was recorded a few times. Individuals drawn from approximately 26 US areas were about 18 to 90 years old. Within 2 weeks before study entry, exposed participants met a COVID-19 case. The length of the CDR3 is 14 residues. Germline lookup yields CDR1 MNHNY and CDR2 SVGAGI (reference sequence). Trimming at V came to 7 bases and at J to 4 bases, leaving 7 bases not matched to a gene.

The clonotype originates from a woman aged 45-60 years who had been exposed to COVID-19. The sample comprised PBMCs or T cells enriched from blood (not recorded which). V is TRBV6-6 and J is TRBJ2-1; TRBD1 agrees at 7 bases. CDR3 residues: CASTPDRLYNEQFF. The CDR3 nucleotides read TGTGCCAGCACCCCGGACAGGTTGTACAATGAGCAGTTCTTC.